This record concerns one TCR beta chain sequence. Its matching antigen is unknown. This sample is drawn from a study of cytomegalovirus exposure and HLA in healthy donors. Study-level findings and limits: Per a later analysis, HLA-associated TCR beta chains showed more clonal expansion than other, equally common TCR beta chains. Listed as cytomegalovirus-associated were 150 to 200 TCR beta chains.

In the PCR, 60 Vbeta and 13 Jbeta primers were used. Profiled with immunoSEQ multiplex PCR; TCRdb holds only in-frame clones, not every one. The data contain about 85,000 clones, around 77% of them singletons. This CDR3 contains 14 residues. J lost 7 bases, V lost 3 bases, and 8 bases had no gene match. CDR1 is GTSNPN, CDR2 SVGIG, per germline (reference sequence). The TCR sequence derives from a boy between 10 and 17 years old in good health and CMV-seronegative. This chain links TRBV30 with TRBJ1-5, with TRBD1 matching over 8 bases. Sequencing was done on a sample of PBMCs. The DNA for the CDR3 is TGTGCCTGGAGATCCAGGGGGCGCGAACAGCCCCAGCATTTT. Amino acid sequence: CAWRSRGREQPQHF.